This TCR beta chain was observed in a study of T cell repertoires in cytomegalovirus infection (dated by TCRdb to about 2019). Concerning the study at large: Because public TCR beta signatures pointed to carriage of CMV infection together with the matching HLA type, the HLA type of each donor mattered for the analysis.

The table lists this clonotype with many counts. What this receptor recognizes is not known. Per-base qualities were not stored, and no clone one base away is much larger. Sequencing took place on an Illumina HiSeq 1500. Using fastp at Q25 and MiXCR, TCRdb reprocessed the public reads and kept productive beta chains. Each entry is one CDR3 protein sequence, shown with its most common DNA and genes. Here the sample has around 350,000 distinct CDR3 sequences; 18% occur a single time. Around 8.6% of the sample is in the top ten clones. The CDR3, from cysteine to phenylalanine, totals 14 residues. The DNA shown is the 42-base CDR3, in frame from base 1. The germline V end is reduced by 9 bases and the J end by 1 base; junction bases left unmatched: 8. Via the germline V gene, CDR1 is KGHSH and CDR2 LQKENI. Study-wide findings and limitations: In the ex vivo response, HLA-C-restricted CMV-specific TCR beta clonotypes were dominant, and in two of eight donors the single most frequent clonotype came from this HLA-C-restricted group. Cumulative frequency of public TCR beta family members discriminated carriers of CMV infection plus the relevant HLA type in this cohort and an independent 352-donor cohort.

This clonotype was obtained from a human donor in good health (CMV status not recorded). Some clones in this sample may be carry-over from other donors' samples. The sample was PBMCs. The chain couples TRBV18 to TRBJ2-7, with TRBD1 matching 8 junction bases. The nucleotide sequence reads TGTGCCAGTAGTCCCCGGGACAGGTCCTACGAGCAGTACTTC. The encoded protein is CASSPRDRSYEQYF. Joined to the reference TRBV18 and TRBJ2-7 proteins, this CDR3 gives the full variable domain: NAGVMQNPRHLVRRRGQEARLRCSPMKGHSHVYWYRQLPEEGLKFMVYLQKENIIDESGMPKERFSAEFPKEGPSILRIQQVVRGDSAAYFCASSPRDRSYEQYFGPGTRLTVT.